This T cell receptor beta chain was found in a study of shared clonotypes between healthy human individuals. Looking at the study overall: Samples came from two female and three male donors aged 18 to 49.

This clone showed up just once. V lost 3 bases, J lost 6 bases, and 17 bases lay in between. The germline V gene has CDR1 LNHDA and CDR2 SQIVND (reference sequence). CDR3 length equals 16 residues. Each unsorted PBMC replicate got 300 ng genomic DNA, tens of thousands of genomes. Data came from immunoSEQ multiplex PCR; TCRdb stores just in-frame clones and leaves some out. The profile shows 550,000 to 600,000 clones, around 80% of them singletons. Sequencing was performed on PBMCs. The sequence was collected from a woman aged 40-49 years in good health. Some clones in this sample may be carry-over from other donors' samples. The chain recombines TRBV19 with TRBJ2-2, with D uncertain. CDR3 nucleotides: TGTGCCAGTAGTATGGCAAAGCTGGTCGGACCCGGGGAGCTGTTTTTT. Amino acid sequence: CASSMAKLVGPGELFF.